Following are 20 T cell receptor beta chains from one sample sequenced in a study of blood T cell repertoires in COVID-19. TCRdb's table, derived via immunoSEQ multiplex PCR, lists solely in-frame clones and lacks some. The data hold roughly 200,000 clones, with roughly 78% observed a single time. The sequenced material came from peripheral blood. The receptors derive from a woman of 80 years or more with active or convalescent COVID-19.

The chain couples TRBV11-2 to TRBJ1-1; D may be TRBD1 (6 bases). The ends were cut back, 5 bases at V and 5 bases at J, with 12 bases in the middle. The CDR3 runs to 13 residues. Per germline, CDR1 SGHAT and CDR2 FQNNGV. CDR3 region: CASSQRGLTEAFF. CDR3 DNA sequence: TGTGCCAGCAGCCAGAGGGGGTTGACTGAAGCTTTCTTT.

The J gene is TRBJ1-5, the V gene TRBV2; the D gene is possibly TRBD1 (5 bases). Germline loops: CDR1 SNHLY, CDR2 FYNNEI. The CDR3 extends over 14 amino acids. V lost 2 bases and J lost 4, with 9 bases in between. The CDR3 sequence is CASSELTENQPQHF. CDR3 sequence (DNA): TGTGCCAGCAGTGAATTGACAGAAAATCAGCCCCAGCATTTT.

Here the CDR3 DNA reads TGTGCCAGCAGCACCCAGGGACAGGGGCATGGCTACACCTTC. Protein product: CASSTQGQGHGYTF. The chain employs TRBV28 and TRBJ1-2; 10 bases line up with TRBD1. This CDR3 is 14 amino acids long. J was trimmed by 6 bases and V by 6 bases; bases with no gene match: 7. The germline gives CDR1 MDHEN, CDR2 SYDVKM.

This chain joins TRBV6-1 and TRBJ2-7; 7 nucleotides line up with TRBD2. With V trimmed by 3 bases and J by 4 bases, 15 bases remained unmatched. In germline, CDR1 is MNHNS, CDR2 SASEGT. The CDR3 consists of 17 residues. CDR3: CASSEWGGRLGWYEQYF. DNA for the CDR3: TGTGCCAGCAGTGAGTGGGGAGGGAGACTAGGTTGGTACGAGCAGTACTTC.

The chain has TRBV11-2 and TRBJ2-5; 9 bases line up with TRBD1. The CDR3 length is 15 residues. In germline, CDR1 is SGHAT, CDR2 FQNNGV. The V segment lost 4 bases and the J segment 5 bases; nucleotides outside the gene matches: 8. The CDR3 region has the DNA TGTGCCAGCAGCTCGGGACAGGGCCCAGGGGAGACCCAGTACTTC. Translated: CASSSGQGPGETQYF. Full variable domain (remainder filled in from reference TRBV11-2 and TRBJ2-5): EAGVAQSPRYKIIEKRQSVAFWCNPISGHATLYWYQQILGQGPKLLIQFQNNGVVDDSQLPKDRFSAERLKGVDSTLKIQPAKLEDSAVYLCASSSGQGPGETQYFGPGTRLLVL.

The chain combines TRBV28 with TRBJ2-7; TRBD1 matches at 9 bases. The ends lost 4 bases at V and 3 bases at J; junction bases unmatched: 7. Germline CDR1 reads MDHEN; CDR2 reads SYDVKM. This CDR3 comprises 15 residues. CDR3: CASSSSGQGIYEQYF. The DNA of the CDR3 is TGTGCCAGCAGTTCCTCAGGACAGGGGATCTACGAGCAGTACTTC.

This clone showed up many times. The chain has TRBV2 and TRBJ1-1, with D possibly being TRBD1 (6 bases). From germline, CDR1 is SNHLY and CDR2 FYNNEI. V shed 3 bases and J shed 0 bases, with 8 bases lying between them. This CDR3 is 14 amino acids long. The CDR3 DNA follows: TGTGCCAGCAGTGAGGACAGTTTGAACACTGAAGCTTTCTTT. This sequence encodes CASSEDSLNTEAFF.

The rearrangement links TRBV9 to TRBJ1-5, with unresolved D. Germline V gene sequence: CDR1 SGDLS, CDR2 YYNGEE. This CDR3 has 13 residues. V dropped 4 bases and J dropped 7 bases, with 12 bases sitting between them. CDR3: CASSSRPGQPQHF. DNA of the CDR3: TGTGCCAGCAGCTCGCGGCCGGGACAGCCCCAGCATTTT.

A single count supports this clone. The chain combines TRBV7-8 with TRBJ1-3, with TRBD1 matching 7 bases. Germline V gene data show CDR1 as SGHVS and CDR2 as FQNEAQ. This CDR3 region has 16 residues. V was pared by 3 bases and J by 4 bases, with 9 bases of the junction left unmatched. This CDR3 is CASSFREGAQGNTIYF. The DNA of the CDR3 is TGTGCCAGCAGCTTCAGAGAGGGGGCGCAGGGAAACACCATATATTTT.

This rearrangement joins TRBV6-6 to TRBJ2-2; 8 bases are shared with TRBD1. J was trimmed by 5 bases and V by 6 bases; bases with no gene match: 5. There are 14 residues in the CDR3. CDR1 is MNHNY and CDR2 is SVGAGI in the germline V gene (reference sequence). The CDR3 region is CASSGDRWTGELFF. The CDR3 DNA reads TGTGCCAGCAGCGGGGACAGGTGGACCGGGGAGCTGTTTTTT.

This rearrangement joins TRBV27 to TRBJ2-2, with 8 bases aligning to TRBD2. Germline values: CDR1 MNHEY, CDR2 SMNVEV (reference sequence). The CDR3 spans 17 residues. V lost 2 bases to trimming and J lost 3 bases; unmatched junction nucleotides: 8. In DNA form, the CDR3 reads TGTGCCAGCAGTTTACTGAACGGGGGGGCCGACACCGGGGAGCTGTTTTTT. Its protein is CASSLLNGGADTGELFF.

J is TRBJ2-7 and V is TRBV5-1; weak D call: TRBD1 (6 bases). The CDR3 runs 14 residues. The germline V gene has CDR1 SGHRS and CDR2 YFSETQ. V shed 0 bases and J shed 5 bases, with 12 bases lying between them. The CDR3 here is CASSLDRVGDEQYF. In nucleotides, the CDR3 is TGCGCCAGCAGCTTGGACAGGGTAGGCGACGAGCAGTACTTC.

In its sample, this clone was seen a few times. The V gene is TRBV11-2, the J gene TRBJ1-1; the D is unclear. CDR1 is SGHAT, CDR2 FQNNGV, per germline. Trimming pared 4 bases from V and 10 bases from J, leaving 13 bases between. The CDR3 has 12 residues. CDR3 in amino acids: CASSWEFDAAFF. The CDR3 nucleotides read TGTGCCAGCAGCTGGGAGTTTGACGCAGCTTTCTTT.

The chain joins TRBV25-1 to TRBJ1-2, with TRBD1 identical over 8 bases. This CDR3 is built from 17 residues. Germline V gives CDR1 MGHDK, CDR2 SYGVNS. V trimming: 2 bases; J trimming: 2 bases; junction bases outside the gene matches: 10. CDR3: CASSEVRTGHKNYGYTF. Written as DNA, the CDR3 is TGTGCCAGCAGTGAAGTTAGGACAGGGCATAAGAACTATGGCTACACCTTC.

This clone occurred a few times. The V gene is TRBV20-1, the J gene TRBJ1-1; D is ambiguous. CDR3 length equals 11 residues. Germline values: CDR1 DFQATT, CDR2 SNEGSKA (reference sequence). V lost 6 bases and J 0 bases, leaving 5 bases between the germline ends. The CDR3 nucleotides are TGCAGTGCGGCCTTGAACACTGAAGCTTTCTTT. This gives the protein CSAALNTEAFF.

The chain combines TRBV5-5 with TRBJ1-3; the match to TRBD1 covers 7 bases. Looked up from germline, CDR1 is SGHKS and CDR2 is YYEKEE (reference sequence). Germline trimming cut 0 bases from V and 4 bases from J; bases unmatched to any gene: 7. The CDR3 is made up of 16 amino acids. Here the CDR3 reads CASSLVLRGPGNTIYF. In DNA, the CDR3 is TGTGCCAGCAGCTTGGTTTTAAGGGGGCCCGGAAACACCATATATTTT. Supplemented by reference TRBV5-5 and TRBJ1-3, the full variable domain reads DAGVTQSPTHLIKTRGQQVTLRCSPISGHKSVSWYQQVLGQGPQFIFQYYEKEERGRGNFPDRFSARQFPNYSSELNVNALLLGDSALYLCASSLVLRGPGNTIYFGEGSWLTVV.

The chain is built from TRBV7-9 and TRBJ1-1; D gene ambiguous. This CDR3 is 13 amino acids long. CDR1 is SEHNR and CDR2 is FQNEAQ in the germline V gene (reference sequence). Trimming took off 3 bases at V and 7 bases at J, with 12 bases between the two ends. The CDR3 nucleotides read TGTGCCAGCAGCTTGCATGCGGGGAGTGAAGCTTTCTTT. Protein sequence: CASSLHAGSEAFF.

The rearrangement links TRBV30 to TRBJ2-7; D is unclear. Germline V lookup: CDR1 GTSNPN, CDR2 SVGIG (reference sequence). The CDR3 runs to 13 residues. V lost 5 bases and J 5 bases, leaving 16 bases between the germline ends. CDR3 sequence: CAWDLGISNEQYF. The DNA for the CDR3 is TGTGCCTGGGACCTAGGAATCTCTAACGAGCAGTACTTC.

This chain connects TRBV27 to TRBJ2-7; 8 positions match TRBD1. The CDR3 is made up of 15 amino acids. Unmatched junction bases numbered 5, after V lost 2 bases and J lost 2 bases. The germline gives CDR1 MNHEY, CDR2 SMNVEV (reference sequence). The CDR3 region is CASSLARTGTYEQYF. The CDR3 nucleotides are TGTGCCAGCAGTTTAGCCAGGACAGGGACCTACGAGCAGTACTTC.

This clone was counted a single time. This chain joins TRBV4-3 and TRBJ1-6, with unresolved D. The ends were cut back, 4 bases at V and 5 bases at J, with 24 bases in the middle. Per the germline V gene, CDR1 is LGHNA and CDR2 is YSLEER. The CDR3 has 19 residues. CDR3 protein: CASSLRLPAGDDNNSPLHF. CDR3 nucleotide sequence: TGCGCCAGCAGCCTCAGACTGCCAGCGGGAGACGACAATAATTCACCCCTCCACTTT.